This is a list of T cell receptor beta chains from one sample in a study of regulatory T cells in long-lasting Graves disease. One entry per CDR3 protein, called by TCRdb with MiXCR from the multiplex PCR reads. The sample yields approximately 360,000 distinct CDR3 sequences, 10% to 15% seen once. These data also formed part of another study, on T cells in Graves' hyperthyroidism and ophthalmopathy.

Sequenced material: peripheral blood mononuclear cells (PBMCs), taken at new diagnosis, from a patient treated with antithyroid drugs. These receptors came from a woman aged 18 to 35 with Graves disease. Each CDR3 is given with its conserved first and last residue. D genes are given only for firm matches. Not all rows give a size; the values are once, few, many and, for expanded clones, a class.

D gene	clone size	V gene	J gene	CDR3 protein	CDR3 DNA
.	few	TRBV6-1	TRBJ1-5	CATQIPGVNQPQHF	TGTGCCACCCAGATCCCGGGGGTCAATCAGCCCCAGCATTTT
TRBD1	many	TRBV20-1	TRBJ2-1	CSARFRDRGIHEQFF	TGCAGTGCTAGGTTTCGGGACAGGGGGATCCATGAGCAGTTCTTC
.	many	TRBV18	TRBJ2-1	CASSPPARSYNEQFF	TGTGCCAGCTCACCACCTGCGCGATCCTACAATGAGCAGTTCTTC
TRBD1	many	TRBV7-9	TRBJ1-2	CASSLQGALDYGYTF	TGTGCCAGCAGTTTACAGGGGGCCTTAGACTATGGCTACACCTTC
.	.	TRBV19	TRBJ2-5	CASSKGTPGPLQETQYF	TGTGCCAGTAGTAAAGGGACGCCTGGACCTCTACAAGAGACCCAGTACTTC
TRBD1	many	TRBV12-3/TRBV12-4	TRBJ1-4	CASSPYRGRTNEKLFF	TGTGCCAGCAGCCCCTACAGGGGCCGCACTAATGAAAAACTGTTTTTT
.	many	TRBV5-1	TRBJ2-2	CASSLAGSYSNTGELFF	TGCGCCAGCAGCTTGGCGGGAAGTTACTCGAACACCGGGGAGCTGTTTTTT
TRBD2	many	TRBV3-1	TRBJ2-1	CASSRRLAGGFRSYNEQFF	TGTGCCAGCAGCCGCCGACTAGCGGGGGGCTTCCGCTCCTACAATGAGCAGTTCTTC
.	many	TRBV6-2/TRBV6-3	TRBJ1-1	CASSYSNWRGTEAFF	TGTGCCAGCAGTTACTCGAATTGGAGGGGAACTGAAGCTTTCTTT
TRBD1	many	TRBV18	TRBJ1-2	CASSPGDSPYTF	TGTGCCAGCTCACCCGGGGACAGCCCCTACACCTTC
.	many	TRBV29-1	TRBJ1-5	CSAATGLEQPQHF	TGCAGCGCCGCGACAGGACTAGAACAGCCCCAGCATTTT
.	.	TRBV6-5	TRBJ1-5	CASSYGLGNQPQHF	TGTGCCAGCAGTTACGGCTTAGGCAATCAGCCCCAGCATTTT
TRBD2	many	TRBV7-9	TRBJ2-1	CASSYLSGELPEQFF	TGTGCCAGCAGCTATCTTAGCGGGGAGCTTCCTGAGCAGTTCTTC
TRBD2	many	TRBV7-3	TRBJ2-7	CASSLTSGSLSEQYF	TGTGCCAGCAGCTTAACCAGCGGGAGTCTATCCGAGCAGTACTTC
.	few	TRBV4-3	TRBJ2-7	CASSQDSMASGAYEQYF	TGCGCCAGCAGCCAAGATTCTATGGCTAGTGGGGCCTACGAGCAGTACTTC
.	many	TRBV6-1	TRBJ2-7	CASGGITYEQYF	TGTGCCAGCGGGGGAATCACCTACGAGCAGTACTTC
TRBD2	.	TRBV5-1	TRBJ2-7	CASSLGAGESYYEQYF	TGCGCCAGCAGCTTGGGAGCGGGAGAATCATACTACGAGCAGTACTTC
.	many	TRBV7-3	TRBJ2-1	CASSTNRVGEQFF	TGTGCCAGCAGCACAAACAGGGTCGGGGAGCAGTTCTTC
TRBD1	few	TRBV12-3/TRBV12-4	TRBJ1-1	CASSFRQGGTEAFF	TGTGCCAGCAGTTTCAGGCAGGGGGGAACTGAAGCTTTCTTT
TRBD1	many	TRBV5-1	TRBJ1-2	CASSPSGQGNYGYTF	TGCGCCAGCAGCCCTTCGGGACAGGGGAACTATGGCTACACCTTC
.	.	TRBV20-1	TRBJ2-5	CSATQETQYF	TGCAGTGCTACACAAGAGACCCAGTACTTC
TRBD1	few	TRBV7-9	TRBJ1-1	CASSLGGGGNTEAFF	TGTGCCAGCAGCTTAGGAGGGGGCGGGAACACTGAAGCTTTCTTT
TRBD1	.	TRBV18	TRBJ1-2	CASSRSTGDGYGYTF	TGTGCCAGCTCACGATCAACAGGGGATGGCTATGGCTACACCTTC
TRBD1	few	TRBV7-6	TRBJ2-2	CASSLGTGSFMGTGELFF	TGTGCCAGCAGCTTAGGGACAGGGTCTTTCATGGGGACCGGGGAGCTGTTTTTT
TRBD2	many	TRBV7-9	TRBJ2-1	CASSSAGGSRNEQFF	TGTGCCAGCAGCTCCGCGGGGGGATCCCGCAATGAGCAGTTCTTC
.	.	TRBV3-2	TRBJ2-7	CASSQEGEQYF	TGTGCCAGCAGCCAAGAAGGTGAGCAGTACTTC
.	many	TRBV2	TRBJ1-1	CASPRTGSHANTEAFF	TGTGCCAGCCCTAGAACAGGGTCACATGCGAACACTGAAGCTTTCTTT
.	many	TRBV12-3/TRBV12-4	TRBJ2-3	CASSLYSGTQYF	TGTGCCAGCAGTTTATACAGCGGGACGCAGTATTTT
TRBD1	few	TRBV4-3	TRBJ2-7	CASSQAHDRGSLYEQYF	TGCGCCAGCAGCCAAGCACACGACAGGGGTTCTCTCTACGAGCAGTACTTC
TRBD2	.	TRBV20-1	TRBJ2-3	CSASMLAGGQGDTQYF	TGCAGTGCTAGTATGCTAGCGGGGGGGCAAGGAGATACGCAGTATTTT
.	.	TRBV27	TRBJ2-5	CASSSIPNRETQYF	TGTGCCAGCAGTTCTATCCCGAATCGGGAGACCCAGTACTTC
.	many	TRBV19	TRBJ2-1	CASSISSAGNNEQFF	TGTGCCAGTAGTATATCATCCGCAGGAAATAATGAGCAGTTCTTC
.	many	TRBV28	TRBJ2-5	CASIKEQGYLETQYF	TGTGCCAGCATAAAAGAACAGGGTTATTTAGAGACCCAGTACTTC
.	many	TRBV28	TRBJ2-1	CASSFGGSSNNEQFF	TGTGCCAGCAGTTTCGGAGGGAGTTCTAATAATGAGCAGTTCTTC
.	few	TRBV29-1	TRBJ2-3	CSVQEGTDTQYF	TGCAGCGTTCAAGAGGGGACAGATACGCAGTATTTT
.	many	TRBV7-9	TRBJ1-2	CASSLSSYGYTF	TGTGCCAGCAGCTTATCATCCTATGGCTACACCTTC
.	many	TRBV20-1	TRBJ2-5	CSAQLAGLTRETQYF	TGCAGTGCACAACTAGCCGGACTAACCAGAGAGACCCAGTACTTC
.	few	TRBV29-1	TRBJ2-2	CSVAFFGRYTGELFF	TGCAGCGTTGCGTTTTTCGGCAGATACACCGGGGAGCTGTTTTTT
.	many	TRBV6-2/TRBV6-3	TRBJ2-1	CASSYSLISEQFF	TGTGCCAGCAGTTACTCTTTGATCAGTGAGCAGTTCTTC
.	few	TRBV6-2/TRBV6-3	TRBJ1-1	CASSYSKLGGTEAFF	TGTGCCAGCAGTTACTCGAAATTAGGGGGCACTGAAGCTTTCTTT
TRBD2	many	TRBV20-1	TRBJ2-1	CSAKGLAGGSSYNEQFF	TGCAGTGCCAAGGGACTAGCGGGAGGGAGCTCCTACAATGAGCAGTTCTTC
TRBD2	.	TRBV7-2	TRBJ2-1	CASSFPRSGSSDEQFF	TGTGCCAGCAGCTTCCCGAGAAGCGGGAGTTCCGATGAGCAGTTCTTC